This T cell receptor (beta chain) was sequenced in a study of cytomegalovirus exposure and HLA in healthy donors. A remark on this clone: Its matching antigen is unknown.

Study-wide results and limits: Within the data, a cluster of highly shared sequence variants was likely a sequencing artifact.

This PCR relied on a set of 60 Vbeta primers and 13 Jbeta primers. Clones were sequenced by immunoSEQ multiplex PCR, and TCRdb holds only the in-frame ones, with some missing. The table has over 150,000 clones, 75% to 90% seen once; the top ten hold under 2%. Per the germline V gene, CDR1 is MGHRA and CDR2 is YSYEKL. V trimming: 0 bases; J trimming: 7 bases; junction bases outside the gene matches: 2. The CDR3 has 14 residues. The sequencing sample was made of PBMCs. The clonotype originates from a woman under 30 in good health and CMV-seronegative. V is TRBV4-1 and J is TRBJ1-5; 8 bases are shared with TRBD1. The CDR3 protein is CASSQDRDRQPQHF. CDR3 coding DNA: TGCGCCAGCAGCCAAGATCGGGACAGGCAGCCCCAGCATTTT.